Sequencing of this T cell receptor (beta chain) was carried out in a study of STAT5B mutations in CD4+ large granular lymphocyte leukemia. Notes on the study in general: Main leukemic clonotypes were patient-specific, but roughly 26% appeared at low frequency elsewhere. 8/27 top patient clones versus 2/35 control clones were TRBV06-family.

Profiling relied on immunoSEQ multiplex PCR, and the TCRdb table lists in-frame clones only, not all of them. The table has under 40,000 clones, 76% seen once. Concerning this clone itself: Its specificity is unknown.

This CDR3 comprises 17 residues. The germline CDR1 and CDR2 sequences are LNHNV and YYDKDF (reference sequence). Trimming stripped 1 base from V and 0 bases from J, with 15 bases between. Sequencing input: CD4+ T cells from blood buffy coats. V usage is TRBV15 and J usage is TRBJ1-2; D might be TRBD1 (6 bases). This TCR was sampled from a human donor in good health. This CDR3 is CATSRGGGAGPNYGYTF. In nucleotides, the CDR3 is TGTGCCACCAGCAGAGGGGGGGGCGCCGGCCCTAACTATGGCTACACCTTC.